A selection of T cell receptor beta chains follows, all from one sample in a study of radiotherapy plus CTLA-4 blockade in lung cancer. Profiling relied on immunoSEQ multiplex PCR, and the TCRdb table lists in-frame clones only, not all of them. The top ten hold approximately 6.6% of the sample, which has 130,000 or so clones, over 80% seen once. The specimen was peripheral blood, collected from a patient treated with radiotherapy plus ipilimumab. These receptors all stem from a human donor with non-small cell lung cancer that progressed on radiotherapy plus ipilimumab. Both conserved end residues are part of each CDR3. A D gene is named only where the DNA matches it firmly. Clone size is shown for a subset of rows, as once, few, many or a class of expanded clone.

size,J,D,V,DNA,CDR3
-,TRBJ1-1,-,TRBV9,TGTGCCAGCAGCGTAGGGTCGGGATTTCATACTGAAGCTTTCTTT,CASSVGSGFHTEAFF
-,TRBJ2-5,-,TRBV20-1,TGCAGTGCTAGAGCCGGGACCCCCCAGTACTTC,CSARAGTPQYF
-,TRBJ2-3,-,TRBV19,TGTGCCAGTAGTATAATCACCTCTAGCCCGTACACAGATACGCAGTATTTT,CASSIITSSPYTDTQYF
-,TRBJ2-7,-,TRBV7-9,TGTGCCAGCAGGAGGGGAGGGGGGTACGAGCAGTACTTC,CASRRGGGYEQYF
-,TRBJ2-3,TRBD2,TRBV2,TGTGCCAGCAGTGGAGGGAGGGACAGCACAGATACGCAGTATTTT,CASSGGRDSTDTQYF
-,TRBJ2-5,TRBD2,TRBV27,TGTGCCAGCAGTTTATCCGGGGGACTAGCATCCAAGGAGACCCAGTACTTC,CASSLSGGLASKETQYF
-,TRBJ2-1,TRBD2,TRBV29-1,TGCAGCGCAATCCGGGACTACTACAATGAGCAGTTCTTC,CSAIRDYYNEQFF
once,TRBJ2-3,TRBD2,TRBV13,TGTGCCAGCAGTTACTTTGGGAGGGATAGCACAGATACGCAGTATTTT,CASSYFGRDSTDTQYF
once,TRBJ2-1,TRBD1,TRBV29-1,TGTTGGGGACAGATAAACAATGAGCAGTTCTTC,CWGQINNEQFF
-,TRBJ2-3,-,TRBV29-1,TGCAGCGTGGGGTCGGATACGCAGTATTTT,CSVGSDTQYF
few,TRBJ2-1,-,TRBV7-8,TGTGCCAGCAGCCCCCGTGAAGAAAACAATGAGCAGTTCTTC,CASSPREENNEQFF
-,TRBJ1-2,-,TRBV6-1,TGTGCCAGCAGTGTCGGTGGGAGGGGAAGGAACTATGGCTACACCTTC,CASSVGGRGRNYGYTF
-,TRBJ2-7,-,TRBV5-1,TGCGCCAGCAGCTTGGAGTGGCGGGCACAGGGTGATAAGTACTTC,CASSLEWRAQGDKYF
-,TRBJ1-2,-,TRBV11-3,TGTGCCAGCAGCGGGGTCGACTATGGCTACACCTTC,CASSGVDYGYTF
-,TRBJ2-1,TRBD2,TRBV27,TGTGCCAGCAGGCCCCTAGCGGGAGGCGGGGCGAATGAGCAGTTCTTC,CASRPLAGGGANEQFF
-,TRBJ1-2,TRBD1,TRBV5-1,TGCGCCAGCAGTACTGGGACAGGGGGCGACTATGGCTACACCTTC,CASSTGTGGDYGYTF
-,TRBJ1-2,-,TRBV6-6,TGTGCCAGCAACAGTGCAGGGTCCTATGGCTACACCTTC,CASNSAGSYGYTF
once,TRBJ2-1,TRBD2,TRBV7-3,TGTGCCAGCAGCTTAGGGCTAGCGGGAGTCGATGAGCAGTTCTTC,CASSLGLAGVDEQFF
-,TRBJ2-2,-,TRBV19,TGTGCCAGTAGTATTTCAGACACCGGGGAGCTGTTTTTT,CASSISDTGELFF
-,TRBJ2-1,TRBD2,TRBV7-9,TGTGCCAGCAGCCCCGGGACTAGGGATGAGCAGTTCTTC,CASSPGTRDEQFF
-,TRBJ2-7,TRBD1,TRBV5-1,TGCGCCAGTGGACAGGGGGCCTCCTACGAGCAGTACTTC,CASGQGASYEQYF
-,TRBJ1-4,-,TRBV6-1,TGTGCCAGCAACGAGGGGGGGGGCCAGGAAAAACTGTTTTTT,CASNEGGGQEKLFF
-,TRBJ1-1,TRBD1,TRBV5-8,TGTGCCAGCAGTATGACAGGGTTGAGTGCTTTCTTT,CASSMTGLSAFF
few,TRBJ2-2,-,TRBV4-1,TGCGCCAGCAGCCAAGATTTGGCACGGAAGGTGACCGGGGAGCTGTTTTTT,CASSQDLARKVTGELFF
once,TRBJ2-7,-,TRBV11-3,TGTGCCAGCAGCGCCGCCTACGAGCAGTACTTC,CASSAAYEQYF
-,TRBJ1-4,-,TRBV10-1,TGCGCCACGAGGAGGGCCCGGGAAAAACTGTTTTTT,CATRRAREKLFF
once,TRBJ2-7,-,TRBV6-1,TGTGCCAGCAGCCAGTTGACCGGGACACCCTACGAGCAGTACTTC,CASSQLTGTPYEQYF
once,TRBJ2-1,TRBD2,TRBV19,TGTGCCAGTAGTATTAAACTAGCGGGAGGTCTCTACAATGAGCAGTTCTTC,CASSIKLAGGLYNEQFF
-,TRBJ2-7,-,TRBV6-5,TGTGCCAGCAGTCCCGGAGGTGTGGTGCCCTACGAGCAGTACTTC,CASSPGGVVPYEQYF
-,TRBJ2-6,-,TRBV14,TGTGCCAGCAGCCAACAGGGCTCTGGGGCCAACGTCCTGACTTTC,CASSQQGSGANVLTF
-,TRBJ1-1,-,TRBV6-1,TGTGCCAGCAGTGGAAGCACAGGACCTGGGACTGAAGCTTTCTTT,CASSGSTGPGTEAFF
-,TRBJ2-5,TRBD1,TRBV9,TGTGCCAGCACATTGGGACAGGGTCGGGAGACCCAGTACTTC,CASTLGQGRETQYF
-,TRBJ1-3,-,TRBV6-1,TGTGCCAGCAGTGAAAACAGGGCGTCTGGAAACACCATATATTTT,CASSENRASGNTIYF